This T cell receptor beta chain was recovered during a study of blood T cell repertoires in COVID-19. Overall study: COVID-19 samples, acute and convalescent, were from the United States, Italy and Spain. Sample material is recorded as cDNA or gDNA derived from T cells, B-cell-depleted T cells, or PBMCs.

Study processing details: Reference gene primers were amplified, and this amplification served to estimate nucleated cell counts. Method: immunoSEQ multiplex PCR; TCRdb's copy keeps in-frame clones and lacks some. For V, J and clone size, that table is used; D and trimming come from the DNA. The sample gives tens of thousands of clones, about four fifths of which show up once; around 15% is in the top ten. Trimming pared 2 bases from V and 0 bases from J, leaving 8 bases between. CDR3 length equals 15 residues. Germline values: CDR1 SGHDT, CDR2 YYEEEE. V usage is TRBV5-6 and J usage is TRBJ2-2; D is unresolved. The TCR comes from a man aged 45 to 65 with active or convalescent COVID-19. Material for sequencing was peripheral blood. CDR3 region: CASSFQATNTGELFF. CDR3 coding DNA: TGTGCCAGCAGCTTTCAGGCGACGAACACCGGGGAGCTGTTTTTT.